These 21 T cell receptor beta chains came from one sample sequenced in a study of vaccination and CD4 T cells after COVID-19. With the Oncomine TCR Beta short-read assay, DNA from cultured CD4+ T cells was sequenced. TCRdb re-analysed the PCR reads in MiXCR, keeping a single row per CDR3 protein. The profile shows under 15,000 distinct CDR3 sequences, about 57% of them singletons. The sample's treatment: roughly 11-day PBMC culture with coronavirus spike peptide pools or control peptides (ViraFEST assay). These receptors have no known antigen. Sequences were obtained from CD4+ T cells from blood, cultured in vitro. The receptors shown here come from a human donor who had recovered from COVID-19.

The sample holds a few counts of this clonotype. V usage is TRBV20-1 and J usage is TRBJ1-6; D is perhaps TRBD1 (5 bases). CDR1 DFQATT and CDR2 SNEGSKA come from the germline V gene (reference sequence). The V gene lost 6 bases and the J gene lost 3 bases, with 9 bases spanning the gap. The CDR3 spans 13 residues. CDR3 loop: CSAGVFYNSPLHF. The CDR3 bases are TGCAGTGCGGGGGTCTTCTATAATTCACCCCTCCACTTT.

The chain has TRBV6-1 and TRBJ1-5, with a tentative D call TRBD1 (5 bases). Trimming left V 5 bases short and J 0 bases short, with 17 bases between. Germline CDR1 is MNHNS and CDR2 is SASEGT. The CDR3 extends over 17 amino acids. For the CDR3, the DNA is TGTGCCAGCAGTCGGACACCGGGCCCGTATAGCAATCAGCCCCAGCATTTT. Encoded protein: CASSRTPGPYSNQPQHF.

The chain links TRBV20-1 to TRBJ2-7, with D possibly being TRBD2 (6 bases). Germline V gene data show CDR1 as DFQATT and CDR2 as SNEGSKA (reference sequence). Deletions cut 6 bases from V and 0 bases from J, with 21 bases between. The CDR3 is 16 amino acids. The CDR3 DNA is TGCAGTGCCCCCGGTTTCCGGGAGAGAAGCTCCTACGAGCAGTACTTC. Encoded protein: CSAPGFRERSSYEQYF.

V is TRBV20-1 and J is TRBJ2-3; D is possibly TRBD2 (5 bases). The germline CDR1 and CDR2 sequences are DFQATT and SNEGSKA (reference sequence). CDR3 length: 10 residues. V dropped 4 bases and J dropped 8 bases, with 7 bases sitting between them. The CDR3 nucleotides are TGCAGTGCTATGGAGGCTACGCAGTATTTT. This encodes CSAMEATQYF.

J is TRBJ2-7 and V is TRBV20-1, with 7 bases matching TRBD1. V trimming: 4 bases; J trimming: 2 bases; junction bases outside the gene matches: 8. Germline V gene data show CDR1 as DFQATT and CDR2 as SNEGSKA (reference sequence). This CDR3 has 14 residues. The CDR3 DNA follows: TGCAGTGCTAAAAAGGGACAGAGGACCTACGAGCAGTACTTC. Translated: CSAKKGQRTYEQYF.

This clonotype was picked up a small number of times. This rearrangement joins TRBV7-2 to TRBJ2-4, with TRBD2 matching 7 bases. V was clipped by 4 bases and J by 6 bases; unmatched bases: 3. CDR1 is SGHTA, CDR2 FQGNSA, per germline. CDR3 length equals 13 residues. CDR3 sequence (DNA): TGTGCCAGCAGCTCTGGGGGGGGAAACATTCAGTACTTC. Translation gives CASSSGGGNIQYF.

The chain is built from TRBV6-1 and TRBJ1-1; D may be TRBD1 (6 bases). CDR3 length: 13 amino acids. V dropped 6 bases and J dropped 6 bases, with 14 bases sitting between them. Germline CDR1 and CDR2: MNHNS and SASEGT. CDR3 nucleotides: TGTGCCAGCAGACTAGGGGGATCCCCTGAAGCTTTCTTT. Translation: CASRLGGSPEAFF.

V gene TRBV7-2 combines with J gene TRBJ2-6, with a weak D call TRBD1 (5 bases). The CDR3 loop spans 17 amino acids. Trimming took off 3 bases at V and 3 bases at J, with 15 bases between the two ends. Per germline, CDR1 SGHTA and CDR2 FQGNSA. CDR3: CASSFSQGGFGANVLTF. CDR3 bases: TGTGCCAGCAGCTTTTCCCAGGGTGGATTTGGGGCCAACGTCCTGACTTTC. Full variable domain (missing parts from reference TRBV7-2 and TRBJ2-6): GAGVSQSPSNKVTEKGKDVELRCDPISGHTALYWYRQSLGQGLEFLIYFQGNSAPDKSGLPSDRFSAERTGGSVSTLTIQRTQQEDSAVYLCASSFSQGGFGANVLTFGAGSRLTVL.

This clonotype was found once. The J gene is TRBJ2-3, the V gene TRBV11-2, with 10 nucleotides matching TRBD2. This CDR3 contains 17 residues. V dropped 4 bases and J dropped 7; count of bases not matched to a gene: 14. Germline assignment: CDR1 SGHAT and CDR2 FQNNGV. This CDR3 is CASSSRTSGSQYHTQYF. As DNA, the CDR3 is TGTGCCAGCAGCTCCCGGACTAGCGGCTCCCAGTACCATACGCAGTATTTT.

V and J are TRBV5-1 and TRBJ1-6; D call uncertain. The CDR3 is made up of 14 amino acids. The germline CDR1 and CDR2 sequences are SGHRS and YFSETQ. V was pared by 0 bases and J by 6 bases, with 7 bases between. The CDR3 loop is CASSLESINSPLHF. In DNA form, the CDR3 reads TGCGCCAGCAGCTTGGAGAGTATTAATTCACCCCTCCACTTT.

The V call is TRBV6-1, the J call TRBJ2-1; 9 nucleotides agree with TRBD2. J was trimmed by 1 base and V by 7 bases; bases with no gene match: 8. The CDR3 loop spans 16 amino acids. Germline V gives CDR1 MNHNS, CDR2 SASEGT. DNA of the CDR3: TGTGCCAGCACCAGTAGCGGGGGTGGGTCCTACAATGAGCAGTTCTTC. It codes for CASTSSGGGSYNEQFF.

By sample fraction, this clonotype is medium-sized (0.01 to 0.1%). The chain is built from TRBV7-2 and TRBJ2-5; 13 bases agree with TRBD2. CDR1 SGHTA and CDR2 FQGNSA come from the germline V gene. There are 15 residues in the CDR3. The junction had 5 bases not matched to a gene; V was cut back by 5 bases and J by 5 bases. In DNA form, the CDR3 reads TGTGCCAGCAGCACTAGCGGGAGGGCCCCCGAGACCCAGTACTTC. Translated, it gives CASSTSGRAPETQYF.

The V gene is TRBV15, the J gene TRBJ2-7; no firm D call. This CDR3 region has 13 residues. Per germline, CDR1 LNHNV and CDR2 YYDKDF (reference sequence). Trimming left V 4 bases short and J 2 bases short, with 9 bases between. CDR3 region: CATSIIPTYEQYF. DNA for the CDR3: TGTGCCACCAGCATCATACCAACCTACGAGCAGTACTTC.

This clonotype has only a few counts. The chain has TRBV15 and TRBJ1-2; 7 nucleotides agree with TRBD1. The CDR3 runs 18 residues. The V segment lost 0 bases and the J segment 0 bases; nucleotides outside the gene matches: 10. Germline assignment: CDR1 LNHNV and CDR2 YYDKDF (reference sequence). DNA for the CDR3: TGTGCCACCAGCAGAGATAGGGACAGTAGACTTACTAACTATGGCTACACCTTC. Translated, it gives CATSRDRDSRLTNYGYTF.

The chain is built from TRBV28 and TRBJ1-3; D gene uncertain. The ends were cut back, 2 bases at V and 0 bases at J, with 11 bases in the middle. CDR3 length: 16 amino acids. Germline loops: CDR1 MDHEN, CDR2 SYDVKM. CDR3 protein: CASSLGQVDSGNTIYF. As DNA, the CDR3 is TGTGCCAGCAGTTTAGGGCAGGTAGACTCTGGAAACACCATATATTTT. Based on the CDR3 plus reference TRBV28 and TRBJ1-3, the full variable domain is DVKVTQSSRYLVKRTGEKVFLECVQDMDHENMFWYRQDPGLGLRLIYFSYDVKMKEKGDIPEGYSVSREKKERFSLILESASTNQTSMYLCASSLGQVDSGNTIYFGEGSWLTVV.

This sequence joins TRBV6-1 and TRBJ1-2; maybe TRBD1 (6 bases). V was cut by 6 bases and J by 2 bases, with 13 bases left in between. Germline loops: CDR1 MNHNS, CDR2 SASEGT. The CDR3 contains 14 residues. The CDR3 sequence is CASRKWGANYGYTF. CDR3 in DNA: TGTGCCAGCAGGAAATGGGGGGCGAACTATGGCTACACCTTC.

This clonotype was seen a handful of times. The chain carries TRBV7-4 and TRBJ1-2; 7 bases are shared with TRBD1. Trimming at V came to 5 bases and at J to 7 bases, leaving 10 bases not matched to a gene. CDR3 length equals 14 residues. In germline, CDR1 is SGHVT, CDR2 SQSDAQ. The CDR3 nucleotides are TGTGCCAGCAGCGCCCACGACAGGGCCGGTGGCTACACCTTC. It yields the protein CASSAHDRAGGYTF.

J is TRBJ1-3 and V is TRBV7-3, with a weak D call TRBD1 (6 bases). CDR1 and CDR2 (germline): SGHTA, FQGTGA. V shed 5 bases and J shed 4 bases, with 15 bases lying between them. The CDR3 contains 15 residues. The CDR3 DNA follows: TGTGCCAGCAGCGCACGTGGGGGGCCAGGAAACACCATATATTTT. Encoded protein: CASSARGGPGNTIYF.

The genes are TRBV20-1 and TRBJ2-5; TRBD2 matches 12 bases. The CDR3 runs 16 residues. The V gene end was trimmed by 4 bases and the J gene end by 2 bases; junction bases not matched to a gene: 8. CDR1 is DFQATT and CDR2 is SNEGSKA in the germline V gene (reference sequence). CDR3 region: CSATQTSGGPQETQYF. The CDR3 nucleotides read TGCAGTGCTACCCAGACTAGCGGGGGACCGCAAGAGACCCAGTACTTC.

The rearrangement links TRBV12-3 or TRBV12-4 to TRBJ2-1; 10 positions agree with TRBD1. The CDR3 spans 14 residues. The J segment lost 7 bases and the V segment lost 7 bases, leaving 7 bases of the junction unmatched. The DNA of the CDR3 is TGTGCCAGCAAGGACAGGGGGACTCGGAATGAGCAGTTCTTC. Protein: CASKDRGTRNEQFF.

In its sample, this clonotype was seen a few times. The chain uses TRBV20-1 and TRBJ2-3, with 9 bases lining up with TRBD2. This CDR3 spans 16 amino acids. Losses at the gene ends were 1 base for V and 4 bases for J; bases not matched to a gene: 9. Germline values: CDR1 DFQATT, CDR2 SNEGSKA (reference sequence). In nucleotides, the CDR3 is TGCAGTGCTAGAGTTGTAGCGGGGGAACTTTCAGATACGCAGTATTTT. It is translated as CSARVVAGELSDTQYF.